A selection of T cell receptor beta chains follows, all from one sample in a study of blood T cell repertoires in COVID-19. Some clones are missing from TCRdb's copy, which holds only in-frame ones; the method was immunoSEQ multiplex PCR. The repertoire has about 65,000 clones, under 95% of them found once; the top ten carry about 1.3%. Sequenced: peripheral blood. These receptors all come from a man in his fifties or sixties with acute or convalescent COVID-19. Both conserved end residues are part of each CDR3. The order of the fields is clone size, D gene, CDR3 length, J gene, V gene, CDR3 protein, CDR3 DNA. D genes are given only for firm matches. For some rows the clone size is stated as once, few or many, or as a class when expanded; others skip it.

abundance: .; d_gene: .; len: 15; j_gene: TRBJ1-4; v_gene: TRBV6-1; CDR3aa: CASSRGTSTNEKLFF; CDR3nt: TGTGCCAGCAGCCGCGGGACTTCAACTAATGAAAAACTGTTTTTT
abundance: .; d_gene: .; len: 12; j_gene: TRBJ2-7; v_gene: TRBV2; CDR3aa: CASSELEYEQYF; CDR3nt: TGTGCCAGCAGTGAATTAGAATACGAGCAGTACTTC
abundance: .; d_gene: TRBD1; len: 14; j_gene: TRBJ1-2; v_gene: TRBV18; CDR3aa: CASSTRGPPYGYTF; CDR3nt: TGTGCCAGCTCTACCAGGGGGCCACCCTATGGCTACACCTTC
abundance: .; d_gene: TRBD1; len: 16; j_gene: TRBJ1-2; v_gene: TRBV5-1; CDR3aa: CASSLGGTGKTYGYTF; CDR3nt: TGCGCCAGCAGCTTGGGGGGGACAGGGAAGACCTATGGCTACACCTTC
abundance: .; d_gene: TRBD1; len: 15; j_gene: TRBJ1-3; v_gene: TRBV29-1; CDR3aa: CSVDFDRESGNTIYF; CDR3nt: TGCAGCGTTGACTTCGACAGGGAGTCTGGAAACACCATATATTTT
abundance: .; d_gene: .; len: 17; j_gene: TRBJ1-1; v_gene: TRBV5-1; CDR3aa: CASSPQMTIRKNTEAFF; CDR3nt: TGCGCCAGCAGCCCCCAGATGACAATCCGTAAGAACACTGAAGCTTTCTTT
abundance: .; d_gene: TRBD1; len: 16; j_gene: TRBJ1-2; v_gene: TRBV29-1; CDR3aa: CSVEADRGRGNYGYTF; CDR3nt: TGCAGCGTTGAGGCAGACAGGGGGCGGGGGAACTATGGCTACACCTTC
abundance: .; d_gene: .; len: 11; j_gene: TRBJ1-1; v_gene: TRBV29-1; CDR3aa: CIGRVNTEAFF; CDR3nt: TGCATCGGGAGGGTGAACACTGAAGCTTTCTTT
abundance: .; d_gene: TRBD1; len: 14; j_gene: TRBJ1-5; v_gene: TRBV15; CDR3aa: CATSTDREYQPQHF; CDR3nt: TGTGCCACCAGCACGGACAGGGAATATCAGCCCCAGCATTTT
abundance: .; d_gene: .; len: 16; j_gene: TRBJ1-4; v_gene: TRBV4-1; CDR3aa: CASSQLRQLTHEKLFF; CDR3nt: TGCGCCAGCAGCCAACTCCGACAGCTTACTCATGAAAAACTGTTTTTT
abundance: .; d_gene: .; len: 13; j_gene: TRBJ2-1; v_gene: TRBV5-8; CDR3aa: CASSLDSLNEQFF; CDR3nt: TGTGCCAGCAGCTTGGACAGTCTGAATGAGCAGTTCTTC
abundance: .; d_gene: TRBD1; len: 13; j_gene: TRBJ2-3; v_gene: TRBV9; CDR3aa: CASSGQGADTQYF; CDR3nt: TGTGCCAGCAGCGGACAGGGGGCAGATACGCAGTATTTT
abundance: few; d_gene: TRBD1; len: 15; j_gene: TRBJ1-5; v_gene: TRBV6-5; CDR3aa: CASSFSGQGNQPQHF; CDR3nt: TGTGCCAGCTCTTTTTCGGGACAGGGGAATCAGCCCCAGCATTTT
abundance: .; d_gene: TRBD1; len: 14; j_gene: TRBJ1-5; v_gene: TRBV29-1; CDR3aa: CSVELPGQGGTQHF; CDR3nt: TGCAGCGTTGAACTTCCGGGACAGGGAGGTACCCAGCATTTT
abundance: .; d_gene: .; len: 17; j_gene: TRBJ1-3; v_gene: TRBV9; CDR3aa: CASSPWGRFPSGNTIYF; CDR3nt: TGTGCCAGCAGCCCCTGGGGGCGTTTCCCCTCTGGAAACACCATATATTTT
abundance: once; d_gene: TRBD1; len: 16; j_gene: TRBJ1-3; v_gene: TRBV18; CDR3aa: CASSLGQVGSGNTIYF; CDR3nt: TGTGCCAGCTCCCTCGGACAGGTCGGCTCTGGAAACACCATATATTTT
abundance: .; d_gene: TRBD1; len: 17; j_gene: TRBJ1-2; v_gene: TRBV5-4; CDR3aa: CASSKPGQDILSGGYTF; CDR3nt: TGTGCCAGCAGCAAACCGGGACAGGATATCCTCTCGGGGGGCTACACCTTC
abundance: .; d_gene: .; len: 14; j_gene: TRBJ1-1; v_gene: TRBV7-8; CDR3aa: CASSLGVLDTEAFF; CDR3nt: TGTGCCAGCAGCTTAGGAGTACTGGACACTGAAGCTTTCTTT
abundance: .; d_gene: .; len: 15; j_gene: TRBJ1-2; v_gene: TRBV7-2; CDR3aa: CASSLGSGINYGYTF; CDR3nt: TGTGCCAGCAGCTTAGGGTCAGGGATAAACTATGGCTACACCTTC
abundance: .; d_gene: TRBD1; len: 13; j_gene: TRBJ2-1; v_gene: TRBV25-1; CDR3aa: CASTGQYYNEQFF; CDR3nt: TGTGCCAGCACGGGACAGTATTACAATGAGCAGTTCTTC
abundance: .; d_gene: TRBD1; len: 15; j_gene: TRBJ1-3; v_gene: TRBV18; CDR3aa: CASSPTGQGPNTIYF; CDR3nt: TGTGCCAGCTCACCAACCGGACAGGGCCCAAACACCATATATTTT
abundance: .; d_gene: .; len: 14; j_gene: TRBJ2-7; v_gene: TRBV9; CDR3aa: CASSVGGEGYEQYF; CDR3nt: TGTGCCAGCAGCGTAGGGGGTGAGGGCTACGAGCAGTACTTC
abundance: .; d_gene: .; len: 18; j_gene: TRBJ1-3; v_gene: TRBV7-6; CDR3aa: CASSSIGGGKSSGNTIYF; CDR3nt: TGTGCCAGCAGCTCCATAGGGGGTGGAAAGAGCTCTGGAAACACCATATATTTT
abundance: .; d_gene: .; len: 14; j_gene: TRBJ1-6; v_gene: TRBV2; CDR3aa: CASSGETVDSPLHF; CDR3nt: TGTGCCAGCAGTGGGGAGACTGTCGATTCACCCCTCCACTTT
abundance: .; d_gene: .; len: 12; j_gene: TRBJ2-1; v_gene: TRBV3-1/TRBV3-2; CDR3aa: CASSQVHNEQFF; CDR3nt: TGTGCCAGCAGTCAGGTCCACAATGAGCAGTTCTTC
abundance: .; d_gene: TRBD1; len: 14; j_gene: TRBJ2-7; v_gene: TRBV2; CDR3aa: CASRLSGQGYEQYF; CDR3nt: TGTGCCAGCAGGCTTTCGGGACAGGGGTACGAGCAGTACTTC
abundance: .; d_gene: TRBD2; len: 13; j_gene: TRBJ2-1; v_gene: TRBV6-6; CDR3aa: CASSYGLAAEQFF; CDR3nt: TGTGCCAGCAGTTACGGGCTAGCGGCCGAGCAGTTCTTC
abundance: .; d_gene: .; len: 14; j_gene: TRBJ1-5; v_gene: TRBV19; CDR3aa: CASRVGGYNQPQHF; CDR3nt: TGTGCCAGTAGGGTCGGGGGGTACAATCAGCCCCAGCATTTT
abundance: .; d_gene: TRBD1; len: 15; j_gene: TRBJ1-5; v_gene: TRBV6-5; CDR3aa: CASRGPGTGNQPQHF; CDR3nt: TGTGCCAGCAGGGGCCCCGGGACAGGTAATCAGCCCCAGCATTTT
abundance: .; d_gene: .; len: 14; j_gene: TRBJ1-2; v_gene: TRBV19; CDR3aa: CASSTGQPNYGYTF; CDR3nt: TGTGCCAGTAGTACCGGACAGCCTAACTATGGCTACACCTTC
abundance: .; d_gene: TRBD1; len: 17; j_gene: TRBJ1-6; v_gene: TRBV7-9; CDR3aa: CASSFMTGINHNSPLHF; CDR3nt: TGTGCCAGCAGCTTTATGACAGGGATTAACCATAATTCACCCCTCCACTTT
abundance: .; d_gene: TRBD1; len: 16; j_gene: TRBJ2-2; v_gene: TRBV5-1; CDR3aa: CASSLRGGGYTGELFF; CDR3nt: TGCGCCAGCAGCTTGAGAGGGGGCGGTTACACCGGGGAGCTGTTTTTT
abundance: .; d_gene: .; len: 15; j_gene: TRBJ2-3; v_gene: TRBV9; CDR3aa: CASSVGGVYTDTQYF; CDR3nt: TGTGCCAGCAGCGTAGGGGGCGTATACACAGATACGCAGTATTTT
abundance: .; d_gene: .; len: 14; j_gene: TRBJ1-2; v_gene: TRBV19; CDR3aa: CASSITTHDYGYTF; CDR3nt: TGTGCCAGTAGTATCACTACACATGACTATGGCTACACCTTC
abundance: .; d_gene: TRBD1; len: 15; j_gene: TRBJ1-4; v_gene: TRBV18; CDR3aa: CASSPGTGLNEKLFF; CDR3nt: TGTGCCAGCTCACCTGGGACAGGGCTTAATGAAAAACTGTTTTTT
abundance: .; d_gene: .; len: 13; j_gene: TRBJ2-7; v_gene: TRBV2; CDR3aa: CASTADQVYEQYF; CDR3nt: TGTGCCAGCACCGCAGACCAGGTCTACGAGCAGTACTTC
abundance: .; d_gene: .; len: 16; j_gene: TRBJ1-1; v_gene: TRBV18; CDR3aa: CASSPQPQSLNTEAFF; CDR3nt: TGTGCCAGCTCACCACAGCCTCAAAGTCTGAACACTGAAGCTTTCTTT
abundance: once; d_gene: TRBD1; len: 12; j_gene: TRBJ1-2; v_gene: TRBV20-1; CDR3aa: CSASELGGGYTF; CDR3nt: TGCAGTGCTAGTGAGTTAGGGGGCGGCTACACCTTC
abundance: .; d_gene: .; len: 14; j_gene: TRBJ2-3; v_gene: TRBV5-1; CDR3aa: CASSLRTGSDTQYF; CDR3nt: TGCGCCAGCAGCTTACGCACAGGGTCGGATACGCAGTATTTT
abundance: .; d_gene: .; len: 12; j_gene: TRBJ2-7; v_gene: TRBV10-3; CDR3aa: CAIRGSGNEQYF; CDR3nt: TGTGCCATCAGGGGCTCCGGGAACGAGCAGTACTTC
abundance: .; d_gene: TRBD1; len: 16; j_gene: TRBJ1-1; v_gene: TRBV19; CDR3aa: CASSTGTGRMNTEAFF; CDR3nt: TGTGCCAGTAGTACCGGGACAGGGCGCATGAACACTGAAGCTTTCTTT
abundance: .; d_gene: TRBD1; len: 16; j_gene: TRBJ1-2; v_gene: TRBV5-1; CDR3aa: CASSSRTGGVDYGYTF; CDR3nt: TGCGCCAGCAGCTCCCGGACAGGGGGCGTAGACTATGGCTACACCTTC
abundance: .; d_gene: .; len: 15; j_gene: TRBJ1-5; v_gene: TRBV6-5; CDR3aa: CATQNIDRLYQPQHF; CDR3nt: TGTGCCACACAGAACATCGACAGACTTTATCAGCCCCAGCATTTT
abundance: .; d_gene: .; len: 14; j_gene: TRBJ1-4; v_gene: TRBV6-6; CDR3aa: CASSSTGYGEKLFF; CDR3nt: TGTGCCAGCAGTTCCACAGGGTATGGGGAAAAACTGTTTTTT
abundance: .; d_gene: .; len: 13; j_gene: TRBJ2-7; v_gene: TRBV19; CDR3aa: CASSIGGYHEQYF; CDR3nt: TGTGCCAGTAGTATCGGGGGTTACCACGAGCAGTACTTC
abundance: .; d_gene: TRBD1; len: 16; j_gene: TRBJ1-3; v_gene: TRBV5-1; CDR3aa: CASSRTGQGSGNTIYF; CDR3nt: TGCGCCAGCAGCAGGACTGGACAGGGCTCTGGAAACACCATATATTTT
abundance: once; d_gene: .; len: 14; j_gene: TRBJ1-2; v_gene: TRBV2; CDR3aa: CASSEGGANYGYTF; CDR3nt: TGTGCCAGCAGTGAAGGGGGAGCCAACTATGGCTACACCTTC
abundance: .; d_gene: TRBD1; len: 16; j_gene: TRBJ1-3; v_gene: TRBV6-2/TRBV6-3; CDR3aa: CASSLPGQGAGNTIYF; CDR3nt: TGTGCCAGCAGCCTTCCGGGACAGGGAGCTGGAAACACCATATATTTT
abundance: .; d_gene: TRBD2; len: 18; j_gene: TRBJ2-7; v_gene: TRBV7-8; CDR3aa: CASSLGIAGDESSYEQYF; CDR3nt: TGTGCCAGCAGCTTAGGGATAGCGGGGGATGAGAGCTCCTACGAGCAGTACTTC
abundance: .; d_gene: .; len: 13; j_gene: TRBJ1-5; v_gene: TRBV6-6; CDR3aa: CASSSRVDQPQHF; CDR3nt: TGTGCCAGCAGTTCCCGGGTCGATCAGCCCCAGCATTTT
abundance: .; d_gene: .; len: 19; j_gene: TRBJ2-6; v_gene: TRBV7-9; CDR3aa: CASSLVGGGRLSGANVLTF; CDR3nt: TGTGCCAGCAGCTTAGTTGGAGGGGGCCGACTCTCTGGGGCCAACGTCCTGACTTTC
abundance: .; d_gene: TRBD2; len: 14; j_gene: TRBJ2-5; v_gene: TRBV6-2/TRBV6-3; CDR3aa: CASSPGGVQETQYF; CDR3nt: TGTGCCAGCAGCCCGGGAGGGGTTCAAGAGACCCAGTACTTC
abundance: .; d_gene: .; len: 13; j_gene: TRBJ2-1; v_gene: TRBV9; CDR3aa: CASSVEGDREQFF; CDR3nt: TGTGCCAGCAGCGTAGAGGGGGACCGGGAGCAGTTCTTC